This T cell receptor (beta chain) was retrieved from a study of PD-1 blockade in classical Hodgkin lymphoma. As for the study in general: Once every 2 weeks, patients received intravenous nivolumab at 3 mg/kg. Study-wide findings and caveats: Unlike CD8+ TCR diversity, which did not rise significantly by C4D1, CD4+ TCR diversity did. The study found complete responders had baseline diversity similar to newly diagnosed patients.

All patients experienced relapse after autologous stem cell transplantation, and brentuximab vedotin exposure was variable. Note on this clone: Its target is unknown.

TCRdb keeps only in-frame clones here, not all; method: immunoSEQ multiplex PCR. The sample has around 91,000 clones, about nine tenths seen once. The CDR3 runs to 15 residues. The V end lost 0 bases, the J end lost 6 bases, and 11 bases lay between the germline ends. The germline V gene encodes CDR1 LGHNA and CDR2 YSLEER. The source of this sequence is a human donor with classical Hodgkin lymphoma. The chain couples TRBV4-3 to TRBJ2-2; D may be TRBD1 or TRBD2 (5 bases each). The source was peripheral blood mononuclear cells (PBMCs), collected at baseline. The CDR3 is CASSQDFWDPGELFF. The CDR3 bases are TGCGCCAGCAGCCAAGATTTTTGGGACCCCGGGGAGCTGTTTTTT.